The 27 T cell receptor beta chains presented below share a single source sample, sequenced in a study of blood T cell repertoires in COVID-19. Here immunoSEQ multiplex PCR was the method, and the copy in TCRdb shows in-frame clones only, minus some. The table has nearly 200,000 clones, around nine tenths seen once. The sample comprised peripheral blood. All receptors derive from a woman aged 40 to 50 who had recovered from COVID-19.

This chain joins TRBV7-9 and TRBJ1-1; D is ambiguous. This CDR3 comprises 13 residues. With 3 bases removed from V and 4 bases from J, the gap between germline ends came to 9 bases. In germline, CDR1 is SEHNR, CDR2 FQNEAQ (reference sequence). Here the CDR3 DNA reads TGTGCCAGCAGCTTGGAGGGCCCCACTGAAGCTTTCTTT. It yields the protein CASSLEGPTEAFF.

This chain joins TRBV6-2 or TRBV6-3 and TRBJ2-1; D is unclear. CDR1 and CDR2 from the germline V gene are MNHEY and SVGEGT. The V gene lost 5 bases and the J gene lost 7 bases, with 6 bases spanning the gap. The CDR3 runs 11 residues. CDR3 nucleotides: TGTGCCAGCAGTGTACTAAATGAGCAGTTCTTC. Translation gives CASSVLNEQFF.

Concerning this clone: Other DNA sequences in this specimen translate into the identical CDR3. CDR3 loop: CSARDSYGYTF. In DNA, the CDR3 is TGCAGTGCTAGAGACAGCTATGGCTACACCTTC. The rearrangement links TRBV20-1 to TRBJ1-2, with D uncertain. Looked up from germline, CDR1 is DFQATT and CDR2 is SNEGSKA (reference sequence). Trimming removed 0 bases from V and 4 bases from J, with 3 bases in between. This CDR3 has 11 amino acids.

J is TRBJ2-2 and V is TRBV2, with 7 bases aligning to TRBD2. The CDR3 consists of 16 residues. V was clipped by 0 bases and J by 7 bases; unmatched bases: 8. Germline V gene sequence: CDR1 SNHLY, CDR2 FYNNEI. As DNA, the CDR3 is TGTGCCAGCAGTGAAGCACCAGCGGGATCAAGCGGGGAGCTGTTTTTT. It translates to CASSEAPAGSSGELFF.

This chain uses TRBV6-4 with TRBJ2-1; 9 bases fit TRBD2. Germline loops: CDR1 MRHNA, CDR2 SNTAGT. This CDR3 comprises 17 residues. V was clipped by 1 base and J by 0 bases; unmatched bases: 4. In DNA form, the CDR3 reads TGTGCCAGCAGTGACTGGGGCGGGAGGGCCTCCTACAATGAGCAGTTCTTC. This translates into CASSDWGGRASYNEQFF.

DNA for the CDR3: TGTGCCAGTAGCGGACTAGCGGAGCCCTACGAGCAGTACTTC. It specifies CASSGLAEPYEQYF. The gene calls are TRBV19 and TRBJ2-7; 10 nucleotides match TRBD2. Losses at the gene ends were 6 bases for V and 2 bases for J; bases not matched to a gene: 4. The length of the CDR3 is 14 residues. Germline CDR1 is LNHDA and CDR2 is SQIVND (reference sequence).

V gene TRBV7-2 combines with J gene TRBJ1-5; tentatively, D is TRBD1 (5 bases). CDR1 and CDR2 from the germline V gene are SGHTA and FQGNSA. V was cut by 1 base and J by 6 bases, with 13 bases left in between. The length of the CDR3 is 15 residues. The CDR3 region is CASSLVSSQGQPQHF. CDR3 coding DNA: TGTGCCAGCAGCTTAGTTAGTAGCCAGGGTCAGCCCCAGCATTTT. Full variable domain (remainder filled in from reference TRBV7-2 and TRBJ1-5): GAGVSQSPSNKVTEKGKDVELRCDPISGHTALYWYRQSLGQGLEFLIYFQGNSAPDKSGLPSDRFSAERTGGSVSTLTIQRTQQEDSAVYLCASSLVSSQGQPQHFGDGTRLSIL.

CDR3: CASTVGDRVTEAFF. As DNA, the CDR3 is TGTGCCAGCACCGTGGGGGACAGGGTCACTGAAGCTTTCTTT. This chain links TRBV3-1 (or the pseudogene TRBV3-2) with TRBJ1-1; 9 nucleotides line up with TRBD1. The CDR3 extends over 14 amino acids. Unmatched junction bases numbered 7, after V lost 7 bases and J lost 4 bases. Germline assignment: CDR1 LGHDT and CDR2 YNNKEL (reference sequence).

This rearrangement joins TRBV6-4 to TRBJ2-7; 9 bases map to TRBD1. The CDR3 is 14 residues long. Germline assignment: CDR1 MRHNA and CDR2 SNTAGT. The junction had 4 bases not matched to a gene; V was cut back by 6 bases and J by 1 base. CDR3 amino acids: CASRRTGDSYEQYF. CDR3 nucleotide sequence: TGTGCCAGCAGACGGACAGGGGATTCCTACGAGCAGTACTTC.

The chain couples TRBV7-2 to TRBJ2-2; D is perhaps TRBD2 (6 bases). Trimming stripped 4 bases from V and 5 bases from J, with 17 bases between. CDR1 SGHTA and CDR2 FQGNSA come from the germline V gene. The CDR3 runs 16 residues. The CDR3 here is CASSSHTSFRTGELFF. In DNA, the CDR3 is TGTGCCAGCAGCTCCCATACTAGCTTTCGAACCGGGGAGCTGTTTTTT.

The chain uses TRBV7-2 and TRBJ2-3, with 12 bases identical to TRBD2. The germline CDR1 and CDR2 sequences are SGHTA and FQGNSA. The junction had 11 bases not matched to a gene; V was cut back by 5 bases and J by 5 bases. This CDR3 region has 17 residues. CDR3 protein: CASSQLSSGRAVDTQYF. The CDR3 region has the DNA TGTGCCAGCAGCCAACTCTCTAGCGGGAGGGCCGTAGATACGCAGTATTTT.

In this sample, this clone turned up once. The chain carries TRBV4-3 and TRBJ1-1; D not resolved. Trimming cost V 0 bases and J 4 bases, with 12 bases left between them. The CDR3 is 15 residues long. Germline values: CDR1 LGHNA, CDR2 YSLEER. The CDR3: CASSQEGARSTEAFF. CDR3 DNA sequence: TGCGCCAGCAGCCAAGAGGGCGCCAGATCCACTGAAGCTTTCTTT.

The chain combines TRBV7-8 with TRBJ2-5; a possible D gene is TRBD1 (5 bases). Per the germline V gene, CDR1 is SGHVS and CDR2 is FQNEAQ. Trimming removed 1 base at V and 2 bases at J, with 5 bases between. The CDR3 loop spans 13 amino acids. CDR3 loop: CASSLGQQETQYF. The CDR3 nucleotides are TGTGCCAGCAGCTTAGGACAGCAAGAGACCCAGTACTTC.

The rearrangement uses TRBV11-2 and TRBJ2-3, with D unresolved. The CDR3 covers 12 residues. CDR1 is SGHAT and CDR2 is FQNNGV in the germline V gene. Trimming removed 1 base at V and 6 bases at J, with 5 bases between. The CDR3 loop reads CASSLGEDTQYF. CDR3 nucleotides: TGTGCCAGCAGCTTAGGAGAGGATACGCAGTATTTT.

The chain recombines TRBV29-1 with TRBJ1-1; TRBD1 aligns across 9 bases. Trimming cost V 0 bases and J 5 bases; bases outside gene matches: 7. CDR3 size: 15 residues. CDR1 is SQVTM, CDR2 ANQGSEA, per germline. CDR3: CSVEDRDRDSTEAFF. CDR3 coding DNA: TGCAGCGTTGAAGACCGGGACAGGGATTCGACTGAAGCTTTCTTT.

This sequence joins TRBV4-3 and TRBJ1-5, with unresolved D. The V gene lost 1 base and the J gene lost 5 bases, with 9 bases spanning the gap. The CDR3 has 14 residues. The germline gives CDR1 LGHNA, CDR2 YSLEER. The CDR3 DNA reads as TGCGCCAGCAGCCAAGGCGCTCTGGATCAGCCCCAGCATTTT. It yields the protein CASSQGALDQPQHF.

The chain recombines TRBV27 with TRBJ1-1; D call uncertain. The germline CDR1 and CDR2 sequences are MNHEY and SMNVEV (reference sequence). CDR3 length equals 13 residues. The ends were cut back, 3 bases at V and 3 bases at J, with 8 bases in the middle. The CDR3 loop is CASSLGPYTEAFF. In nucleotides, the CDR3 is TGTGCCAGCAGTTTGGGCCCGTACACTGAAGCTTTCTTT.

The chain couples TRBV3-1 (or the pseudogene TRBV3-2) to TRBJ1-5; TRBD1 aligns across 8 bases. The length of the CDR3 is 16 residues. Germline assignment: CDR1 LGHDT and CDR2 YNNKEL (reference sequence). V lost 5 bases and J lost 4; bases outside the gene matches: 10. CDR3 in amino acids: CASSLSTGGWNQPQHF. The CDR3 DNA follows: TGTGCCAGCAGCTTATCAACAGGGGGGTGGAATCAGCCCCAGCATTTT.

The J gene is TRBJ1-1, the V gene TRBV5-5, with D tentatively TRBD1 (5 bases). Germline V gives CDR1 SGHKS, CDR2 YYEKEE (reference sequence). The CDR3 is made up of 16 amino acids. V dropped 1 base and J dropped 4 bases, with 17 bases sitting between them. CDR3 nucleotides: TGTGCCAGCAGCTTGTTGCCAGGGCGGGGTGGCACTGAAGCTTTCTTT. It encodes CASSLLPGRGGTEAFF.

CDR3 nucleotides: TGTGCCAGCAGTTTATTTCTAGCGGGAGAGGGAGAGACCCAGTACTTC. Amino acid sequence: CASSLFLAGEGETQYF. The V and J genes are TRBV28 and TRBJ2-5; TRBD2 matches at 10 bases. V lost 1 base and J lost 4; bases outside the gene matches: 6. The CDR3 length is 16 residues. Per the germline V gene, CDR1 is MDHEN and CDR2 is SYDVKM.

The CDR3 nucleotides read TGTGCCAGCAGCCCGGGACTAGCGGGAGCCGATACGCAGTATTTT. Translation gives CASSPGLAGADTQYF. The chain employs TRBV3-1 (or the pseudogene TRBV3-2) and TRBJ2-3; 14 nucleotides match TRBD2. This CDR3 has 15 residues. Germline V gene sequence: CDR1 LGHDT, CDR2 YNNKEL (reference sequence). V dropped 4 bases and J dropped 6; count of bases not matched to a gene: 3.

This clone was observed a single time. J is TRBJ2-7 and V is TRBV6-2 or TRBV6-3; D is perhaps TRBD2 (6 bases). The V end was cut by 2 bases, the J end by 3 bases, with 14 bases between. Germline CDR1 and CDR2: MNHEY and SVGEGT. The CDR3 loop spans 15 amino acids. CDR3 residues: CASSYPPRGGYEQYF. CDR3 sequence (DNA): TGTGCCAGCAGTTACCCCCCGCGGGGCGGCTACGAGCAGTACTTC.

The chain employs TRBV28 and TRBJ1-4, with D maybe TRBD1 (6 bases). CDR1 is MDHEN, CDR2 SYDVKM, per germline. The ends were cut back, 4 bases at V and 4 bases at J, with 10 bases in the middle. CDR3 length equals 14 residues. CDR3 sequence: CASSSGQINEKLFF. The CDR3 bases are TGTGCCAGCAGTTCCGGACAGATTAATGAAAAACTGTTTTTT.

The genes are TRBV19 and TRBJ1-2; a possible D gene is TRBD1 (5 bases). This CDR3 has 14 amino acids. Trimming took off 8 bases at V and 4 bases at J, with 17 bases between the two ends. Germline CDR1 and CDR2: LNHDA and SQIVND (reference sequence). The CDR3: CASAPGGGSYGYTF. The DNA of the CDR3 is TGTGCCAGTGCCCCCGGGGGAGGTAGCTATGGCTACACCTTC.

The chain has TRBV30 and TRBJ2-3, with 7 nucleotides matching TRBD2. After removal of 2 bases from V and 2 bases from J, the junction contained 13 bases not matched to a gene. The CDR3 runs to 17 residues. Germline assignment: CDR1 GTSNPN and CDR2 SVGIG (reference sequence). DNA of the CDR3: TGTGCCTGGAGTTCCTGGGTGACTAGCCGAAACACAGATACGCAGTATTTT. Protein product: CAWSSWVTSRNTDTQYF.

V is TRBV29-1 and J is TRBJ2-7, with 7 bases aligning to TRBD1. Looked up from germline, CDR1 is SQVTM and CDR2 is ANQGSEA. The CDR3 contains 15 residues. Unmatched junction bases numbered 15, after V lost 5 bases and J lost 5 bases. In DNA form, the CDR3 reads TGCAGCGTTTGGTCAGGGGGAGCTCGTCATAACGAGCAGTACTTC. Translation gives CSVWSGGARHNEQYF.

The J gene is TRBJ1-4, the V gene TRBV28; tentative D call: TRBD1 (6 bases). Trimming removed 7 bases at V and 3 bases at J, with 12 bases between. Germline V lookup: CDR1 MDHEN, CDR2 SYDVKM. This CDR3 has 14 amino acids. Written as DNA, the CDR3 is TGTGCCAGCATGACGGCAGGGGCTAATGAAAAACTGTTTTTT. Translated: CASMTAGANEKLFF.